This TCR beta chain was recovered during a study of cytomegalovirus exposure and HLA in healthy donors. Study findings and constraints: The HLA-A and HLA-B alleles of most subjects were reportedly predicted accurately from TCR beta sequences. A missense variant in DCLRE1C was later tied to TCR beta V- and J-gene trimming. Cytomegalovirus status was reportedly diagnosed by the classifier with high sensitivity and specificity. Sequencing artifact likely explains a cluster of highly shared sequence variants.

Remarks on this clone: Its antigen is not identified.

Germline values: CDR1 SGHTS, CDR2 YDEGEE. The CDR3 sequence is 14 residues long. Trimming stripped 7 bases from V and 5 bases from J, with 18 bases between. Amplification used 60 Vbeta primers and 13 Jbeta primers. Measured with immunoSEQ multiplex PCR; TCRdb has only the in-frame clones, and not every one. There are about 110,000 clones in the sample; roughly three quarters occur only once, and 5% to 8% lies in the top ten. The V and J genes are TRBV5-8 and TRBJ2-5, with a possible D match to TRBD2 (6 bases). The specimen was PBMCs. The sequence was collected from a man aged 25 to 45 in good health and CMV-seropositive. This CDR3 is CASVPFGGFETQYF. The CDR3 bases are TGTGCCAGCGTCCCCTTTGGGGGGTTTGAGACCCAGTACTTC.